This T cell receptor beta chain comes out of a study of CXCR3-negative and CXCR3-positive naive CD8 T cells. Per the germline V gene, CDR1 is MGHRA and CDR2 is YSYEKL. This CDR3 has 15 amino acids. Study-wide results and caveats: The study found that naive CXCR3-negative and CXCR3-positive cells shared TRBV-TRBJ usage, while memory cells differed. Naive cells with CXCR3 showed TRB CDR3s that were more hydrophobic than those in CXCR3-negative naive cells. The study found comparably high diversity in both naive subsets and much lower diversity in memory CD8+ cells.

UMI labels and 5' RACE were used to prepare the TRB cDNA libraries. TCRdb re-called the 5' RACE reads, yielding one record per CDR3 amino acid sequence without DNA. The record lists about 130,000 distinct CDR3 sequences, of which the ten most abundant hold approximately 0.54%. Every subset of CD8+ T cells was sorted in triplicate at approximately 300,000 cells each. To note about this clonotype: Its antigen is undetermined.

Input material: naive CXCR3+ CD8+ T cells from blood. Specified subset: CD45RO-CCR7+CD27+CD95- naive CD8+ T cells expressing CXCR3 (TNR3+). The rearrangement links TRBV4-1 to TRBJ2-7; TCRdb indicates TRBD1, and absent DNA this call remains unverified. The receptor was isolated from a human donor in good health. Some clones in this sample may be carry-over from other donors' samples. CDR3 region: CASSQDGTGAYEQYF.